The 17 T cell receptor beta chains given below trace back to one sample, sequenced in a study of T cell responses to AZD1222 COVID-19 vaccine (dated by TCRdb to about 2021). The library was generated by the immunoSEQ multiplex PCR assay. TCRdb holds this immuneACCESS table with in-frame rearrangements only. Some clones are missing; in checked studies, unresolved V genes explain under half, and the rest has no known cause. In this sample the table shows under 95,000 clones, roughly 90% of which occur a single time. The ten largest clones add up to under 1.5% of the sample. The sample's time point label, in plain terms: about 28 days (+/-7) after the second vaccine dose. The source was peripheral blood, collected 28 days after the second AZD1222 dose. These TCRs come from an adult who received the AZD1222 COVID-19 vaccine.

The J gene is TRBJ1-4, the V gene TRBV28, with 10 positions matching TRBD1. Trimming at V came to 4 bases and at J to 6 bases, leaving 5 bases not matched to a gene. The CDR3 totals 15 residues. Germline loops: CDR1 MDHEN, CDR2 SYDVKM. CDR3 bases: TGTGCCAGCAGTTCAGCCGGGACAGGGGATGAAAAACTGTTTTTT. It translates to CASSSAGTGDEKLFF.

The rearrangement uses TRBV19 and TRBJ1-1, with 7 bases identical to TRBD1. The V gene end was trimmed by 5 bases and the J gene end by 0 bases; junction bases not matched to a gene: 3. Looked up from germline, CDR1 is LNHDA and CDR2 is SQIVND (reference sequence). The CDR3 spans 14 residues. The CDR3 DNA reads TGTGCCAGTAGTCAGGACAGGTTGAACACTGAAGCTTTCTTT. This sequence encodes CASSQDRLNTEAFF.

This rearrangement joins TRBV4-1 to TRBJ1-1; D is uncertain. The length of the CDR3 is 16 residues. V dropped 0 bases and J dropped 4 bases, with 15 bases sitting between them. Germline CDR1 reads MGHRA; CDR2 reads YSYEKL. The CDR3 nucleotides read TGCGCCAGCAGCCAAGAGGCGGGTGACACGAGCACTGAAGCTTTCTTT. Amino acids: CASSQEAGDTSTEAFF.

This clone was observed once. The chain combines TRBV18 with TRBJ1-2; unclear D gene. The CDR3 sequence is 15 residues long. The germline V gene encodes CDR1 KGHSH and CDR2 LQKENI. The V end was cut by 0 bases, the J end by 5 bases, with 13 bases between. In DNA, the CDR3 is TGTGCCAGCTCACCACCGGCCAGGCCGGAGTATGGCTACACCTTC. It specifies CASSPPARPEYGYTF.

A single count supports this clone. CDR3 sequence: CASTAGTGSTEAFF. The CDR3 bases are TGTGCCAGCACCGCAGGGACAGGGAGCACTGAAGCTTTCTTT. This sequence joins TRBV6-5 and TRBJ1-1; the match to TRBD1 covers 9 bases. CDR3 size: 14 residues. Per the germline V gene, CDR1 is MNHEY and CDR2 is SVGAGI. V trimming: 7 bases; J trimming: 4 bases; junction bases outside the gene matches: 7.

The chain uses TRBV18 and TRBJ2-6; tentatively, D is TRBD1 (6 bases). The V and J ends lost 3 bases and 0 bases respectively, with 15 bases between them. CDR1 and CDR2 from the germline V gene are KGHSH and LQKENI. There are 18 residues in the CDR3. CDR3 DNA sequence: TGTGCCAGCTCACCTTCTAGACAGGTGCGCTCTGGGGCCAACGTCCTGACTTTC. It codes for CASSPSRQVRSGANVLTF.

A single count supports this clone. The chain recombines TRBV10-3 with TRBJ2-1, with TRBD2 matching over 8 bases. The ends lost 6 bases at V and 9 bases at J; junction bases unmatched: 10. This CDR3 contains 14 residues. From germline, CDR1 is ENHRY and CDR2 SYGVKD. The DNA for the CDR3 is TGTGCCATCAGGGCGGCGGGGGGCCGGAGTGAGCAGTTCTTC. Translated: CAIRAAGGRSEQFF.

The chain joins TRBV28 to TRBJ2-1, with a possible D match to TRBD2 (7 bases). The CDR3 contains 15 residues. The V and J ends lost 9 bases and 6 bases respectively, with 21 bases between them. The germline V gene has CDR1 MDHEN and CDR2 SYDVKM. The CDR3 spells CASRNGRGAFNEQFF. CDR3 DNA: TGTGCCAGTCGAAACGGACGGGGGGCTTTCAATGAGCAGTTCTTC.

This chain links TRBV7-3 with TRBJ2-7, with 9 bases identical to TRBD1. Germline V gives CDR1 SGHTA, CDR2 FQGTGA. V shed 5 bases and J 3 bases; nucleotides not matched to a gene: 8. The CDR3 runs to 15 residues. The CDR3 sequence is CASSPTGGNGYEQYF. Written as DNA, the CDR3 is TGTGCCAGCAGCCCGACAGGGGGTAATGGCTACGAGCAGTACTTC.

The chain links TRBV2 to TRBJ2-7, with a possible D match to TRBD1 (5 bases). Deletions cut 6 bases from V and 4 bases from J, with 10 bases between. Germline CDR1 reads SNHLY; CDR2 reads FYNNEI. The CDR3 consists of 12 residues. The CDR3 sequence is CASRPRQYEQYF. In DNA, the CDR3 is TGTGCCAGCAGGCCTAGACAGTACGAGCAGTACTTC.

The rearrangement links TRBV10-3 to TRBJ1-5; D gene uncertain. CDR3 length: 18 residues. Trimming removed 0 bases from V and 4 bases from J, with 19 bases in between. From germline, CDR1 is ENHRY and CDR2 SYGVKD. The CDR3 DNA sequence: TGTGCCATCAGTGAGTCGGATTCTTACGTGAGAGCGAATCAGCCCCAGCATTTT. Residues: CAISESDSYVRANQPQHF.

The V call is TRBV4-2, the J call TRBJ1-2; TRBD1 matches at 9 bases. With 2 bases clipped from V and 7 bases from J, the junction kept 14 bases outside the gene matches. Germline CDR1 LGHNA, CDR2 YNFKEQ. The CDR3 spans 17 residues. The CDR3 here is CASSQPNGRDRASGYTF. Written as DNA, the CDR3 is TGTGCCAGCAGCCAACCAAATGGGCGGGACAGGGCTTCTGGCTACACCTTC.

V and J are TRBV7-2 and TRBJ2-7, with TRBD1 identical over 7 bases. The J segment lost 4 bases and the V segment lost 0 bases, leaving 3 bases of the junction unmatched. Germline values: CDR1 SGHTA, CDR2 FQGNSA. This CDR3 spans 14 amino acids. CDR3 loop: CASSLADRDYEQYF. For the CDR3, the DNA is TGTGCCAGCAGCTTAGCCGACAGGGATTACGAGCAGTACTTC.

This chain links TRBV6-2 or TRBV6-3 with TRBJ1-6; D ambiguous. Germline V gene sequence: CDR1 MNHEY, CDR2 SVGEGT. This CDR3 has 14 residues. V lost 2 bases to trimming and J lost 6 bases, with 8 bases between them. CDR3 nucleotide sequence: TGTGCCAGCAGTTACACCGGGGTTAATTCACCCCTCCACTTT. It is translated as CASSYTGVNSPLHF.

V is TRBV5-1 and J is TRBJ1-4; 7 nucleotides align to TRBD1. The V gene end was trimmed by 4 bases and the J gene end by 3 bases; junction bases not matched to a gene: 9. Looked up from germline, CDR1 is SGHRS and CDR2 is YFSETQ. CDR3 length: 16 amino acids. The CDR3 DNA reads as TGCGCCAGCAGCACAACCTCAGGGGGTCCTAATGAAAAACTGTTTTTT. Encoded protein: CASSTTSGGPNEKLFF.

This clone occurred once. The CDR3 DNA is TGTGCCTGGAGAGGGGGTGGCCATAACTATGGCTACACCTTC. It codes for CAWRGGGHNYGYTF. V and J are TRBV30 and TRBJ1-2; weak D call: TRBD1 (6 bases). Trimming left V 3 bases short and J 1 base short, with 12 bases between. Looked up from germline, CDR1 is GTSNPN and CDR2 is SVGIG (reference sequence). This CDR3 contains 14 residues.

DNA for the CDR3: TGTGCCAGCAGCTTAGTGGGCGGGGTAGCCGGGGAGCTGTTTTTT. This gives the protein CASSLVGGVAGELFF. The rearrangement joins TRBV7-8 to TRBJ2-2; TRBD2 is a possible D gene (6 bases). Germline assignment: CDR1 SGHVS and CDR2 FQNEAQ. V was pared by 1 base and J by 6 bases, with 12 bases between. The CDR3 runs to 15 residues.